This is a list of T cell receptor beta chains from one sample in a study of T cells in localized non-small cell lung cancer. Using immunoSEQ multiplex PCR, the repertoire was profiled, and TCRdb retains in-frame clones only, with some absent. The repertoire holds approximately 140,000 clones, with more than 80% as singletons. The sequencing used peripheral blood, collected before any cancer treatment. These receptor sequences come from a female donor aged 60 or older with stage I lung adenocarcinoma. Each CDR3 is given with its conserved first and last residue. A D gene is named only where the DNA matches it firmly. Clone size is not always given. Where it is, it says once, few, many or a class for expanded clones.

j_call	clone_size	d_call	v_call	cdr3_nt	cdr3_aa
TRBJ2-1	NA	NA	TRBV9	TGTGCCAGCAGCGTAGCGGTTTTTGGGCAGGGAGAGGTAGGTGAGCAGTTCTTC	CASSVAVFGQGEVGEQFF
TRBJ2-3	few	NA	TRBV30	TGTGCCTGGAGTGGCATTACGACAGATACGCAGTATTTT	CAWSGITTDTQYF
TRBJ2-7	NA	NA	TRBV7-8	TGTGCCAGCAGCTTAGAATTAGGTGGGGCCCTCTACGAGCAGTACTTC	CASSLELGGALYEQYF
TRBJ1-2	once	TRBD1	TRBV7-9	TGTGCCAGCAGCTTAGTGTGGGACAGAGCTAACTATGGCTACACCTTC	CASSLVWDRANYGYTF
TRBJ1-1	once	NA	TRBV6-5	TGTGCCAGCAGTTACATTCAGGGGGAAGCTTTCTTT	CASSYIQGEAFF
TRBJ2-2	NA	NA	TRBV28	TGTGCCAGCAGTAAGGGGACAGCGGGATCCACCGGGGAGCTGTTTTTT	CASSKGTAGSTGELFF
TRBJ2-1	NA	NA	TRBV7-3	TGTGCCAGCAGTCAGTCAAAATGGTCTGAGCAGTTCTTC	CASSQSKWSEQFF
TRBJ1-1	NA	NA	TRBV9	TGTGCCAGCAGCGTAGGGCCCCCATCCACTGAAGCTTTCTTT	CASSVGPPSTEAFF
TRBJ2-3	NA	TRBD2	TRBV10-1	TGCGCCAGCAGCCGTCGACTAGCGGGAGTTTCAGATACGCAGTATTTT	CASSRRLAGVSDTQYF
TRBJ2-7	NA	NA	TRBV5-1	TGCGCCAGCAGCCCGACAGGCCCCCCAAAGAACGAGCAGTACTTC	CASSPTGPPKNEQYF
TRBJ2-1	NA	NA	TRBV10-1	TGCGCCAGCAGTCAAGAAGGGGGGAGCTACAATGAGCAGTTCTTC	CASSQEGGSYNEQFF
TRBJ2-5	NA	NA	TRBV7-9	TGTGCCAGCAGCTTGGTGTTGCCAGGGGAAGAGACCCAGTACTTC	CASSLVLPGEETQYF
TRBJ2-6	NA	NA	TRBV2	TGTGCCAGCAGTGGGGCACAGGTCGGACCCTCTGGGGCCAACGTCCTGACTTTC	CASSGAQVGPSGANVLTF
TRBJ1-1	few	TRBD1	TRBV11-3	TGTGCCAGCAGCAGACCTGGGACAGCTGAAGCTTTCTTT	CASSRPGTAEAFF
TRBJ1-3	NA	TRBD1	TRBV29-1	TGCAGCGTGGGGACAGGGGCGGTTGGAAACACCATATATTTT	CSVGTGAVGNTIYF
TRBJ1-2	NA	TRBD1	TRBV18	TGTGCCAGCTCACCACAAGGGGGCGATGGCTACACCTTC	CASSPQGGDGYTF
TRBJ1-6	NA	TRBD1	TRBV6-1	TGTGCCAGCAGTACGGGACAGGGAATCTCACCCCTCCACTTT	CASSTGQGISPLHF
TRBJ2-5	NA	NA	TRBV15	TGTGCCACCAGCAGAGAAGGCCTACGCCAAGAGACCCAGTACTTC	CATSREGLRQETQYF
TRBJ1-1	NA	NA	TRBV27	TGTGCCAGCAGTTTATCGGGTACGAGGGTCGGCACTGAAGCTTTCTTT	CASSLSGTRVGTEAFF
TRBJ1-1	NA	NA	TRBV4-1	TGCGCCAGCAGCCAAGGGAACCCGGACACTGAAGCTTTCTTT	CASSQGNPDTEAFF
TRBJ2-1	NA	NA	TRBV6-1	TGTGCCAGCAGGGACGCCGGGACACGGTACAATGAGCAGTTCTTC	CASRDAGTRYNEQFF
TRBJ1-4	once	NA	TRBV18	TGTGCCAGCTCACCAATCCGGGGAGAAATTGAAAAACTGTTTTTT	CASSPIRGEIEKLFF
TRBJ1-2	NA	TRBD1	TRBV7-2	TGTGCCAGCAGCCAAGAAGGGACAGGTTATGGCTACACCTTC	CASSQEGTGYGYTF
TRBJ2-1	few	NA	TRBV4-1	TGCGCCAGCAGCCTAAGCAGCGGAGTATACTACAATGAGCAGTTCTTC	CASSLSSGVYYNEQFF
TRBJ2-5	once	TRBD2	TRBV7-9	TGTGCCAGCAGCTTTGGACTAGCGGGAGGAGGCCAAGAGACCCAGTACTTC	CASSFGLAGGGQETQYF
TRBJ2-1	once	TRBD2	TRBV18	TGTGCCAGCTCACGCCGAGGGAGGGCCGATAATGAGCAGTTCTTC	CASSRRGRADNEQFF
TRBJ1-4	NA	NA	TRBV7-9	TGTGCCAGCAGCTTAGGAACCCTCCTAAAACTGTTTTTT	CASSLGTLLKLFF
TRBJ2-3	NA	NA	TRBV30	TGTGCCTGGAGTGTCCGGGCGGGGGATACGCAGTATTTT	CAWSVRAGDTQYF
TRBJ1-1	NA	NA	TRBV29-1	TGCAGCGTTGGTGCAGTGAACACTGAAGCTTTCTTT	CSVGAVNTEAFF
TRBJ1-1	NA	NA	TRBV25-1	TGTGCCAGCAGTGACTGGGGGGAAGCTTTCTTT	CASSDWGEAFF
TRBJ2-3	NA	NA	TRBV5-1	TGCGCCAGCAGCTTAGCGCGTGGCACAGATACGCAGTATTTT	CASSLARGTDTQYF
TRBJ2-1	NA	TRBD2	TRBV11-3	TGTGCCAGCAGCTTAGGGTGGACTAGCGGGAGGGTCGACTACAATGAGCAGTTCTTC	CASSLGWTSGRVDYNEQFF
TRBJ2-1	NA	NA	TRBV15	TGTGCCACCAGCAGAGATCGCAATGAGCAGTTCTTC	CATSRDRNEQFF
TRBJ2-3	NA	NA	TRBV7-9	TGTGCCAGCAGCTTGGGAAGGGAGAGGACCACAGATACGCAGTATTTT	CASSLGRERTTDTQYF
TRBJ1-2	NA	NA	TRBV19	TGTGCCAGTAGTATAGACGAGCGATATGGCTACACCTTC	CASSIDERYGYTF
TRBJ2-1	NA	NA	TRBV2	TGTGCCAGCAGGGAATATCATACCGATGAGCAGTTCTTC	CASREYHTDEQFF
TRBJ1-2	few	TRBD1	TRBV18	TGTGCCAGCTCACCAGTAGACAGGGGAGTCTATGGCTACACCTTC	CASSPVDRGVYGYTF
TRBJ2-1	NA	NA	TRBV28	TGTGCCAGCAGTTTAAAGCAGGGAAGGCGGTTCTTC	CASSLKQGRRFF
TRBJ1-4	NA	NA	TRBV5-1	TGCGCCAGCAGCCCAGGACAGCTGCGAGAAAAACTGTTTTTT	CASSPGQLREKLFF
TRBJ1-5	NA	NA	TRBV7-8	TGTGCCAGCAGCAGCGGGGGTTTGAATCAGCCCCAGCATTTT	CASSSGGLNQPQHF
TRBJ1-5	few	NA	TRBV6-1	TGTGCCAGCATCCCGGCGGGGTTGGGTCAGCCCCAGCATTTT	CASIPAGLGQPQHF
TRBJ1-6	NA	NA	TRBV15	TGTGCCACCAGCAGAGATCTGGCAGGGACTTCACCCCTCCACTTT	CATSRDLAGTSPLHF
TRBJ2-2	NA	NA	TRBV9	TGTGCCAGCCGGACCGGGGTTACCGGGGAGCTGTTTTTT	CASRTGVTGELFF
TRBJ1-2	NA	TRBD1	TRBV4-2	TGTGCCAGCAGCCAAGCCTCGGGACAGGGAGGTGGCTACACCTTC	CASSQASGQGGGYTF
TRBJ1-4	NA	NA	TRBV2	TGTGCCAGCAGTGCAGGGGTCACTGAAAAACTGTTTTTT	CASSAGVTEKLFF
TRBJ1-1	NA	TRBD1	TRBV5-1	TGCGCCAGCAGCTCTGACAGGGGGCTTAGTGAAGCTTTCTTT	CASSSDRGLSEAFF
TRBJ2-7	once	NA	TRBV30	TGTGCCTGGGCGGGACCACACTCATTCGAGCAGTACTTC	CAWAGPHSFEQYF
TRBJ1-2	NA	NA	TRBV5-4	TGTGCCAGCAGTTTTTTACAGGGATACTATGGCTACACCTTC	CASSFLQGYYGYTF
TRBJ1-1	NA	NA	TRBV5-1	TGCGCCAGCAGCCCTACCCCAGGGAACACTGAAGCTTTCTTT	CASSPTPGNTEAFF
TRBJ2-3	NA	NA	TRBV10-3	TGTGCCATCAGTGAGGGAGCCCGAGAAGTGGATACGCAGTATTTT	CAISEGAREVDTQYF
TRBJ2-7	NA	TRBD1	TRBV9	TGTGCCAGCAGCGTAGGCAGGGGGTACTCCTACGAGCAGTACTTC	CASSVGRGYSYEQYF
TRBJ2-3	NA	TRBD1	TRBV11-3	TGTGCCAGCAGCAAGGGACAGCACGCAGATACGCAGTATTTT	CASSKGQHADTQYF
TRBJ2-1	NA	NA	TRBV2	TGTGCCAGCATAGGGGGAATACTATACAATGAGCAGTTCTTC	CASIGGILYNEQFF
TRBJ2-7	NA	NA	TRBV29-1	TGCAGCGTAGGGCCCGGGACGGAGGCCTACGAGCAGTACTTC	CSVGPGTEAYEQYF
TRBJ2-1	NA	TRBD2	TRBV7-3	TGTGCCAGCAGCCCTGGGCGGGGGGACGGAAGGAATGAGCAGTTCTTC	CASSPGRGDGRNEQFF
TRBJ1-1	NA	NA	TRBV9	TGTGCCAGCAGCGTAGGTAGCCGGGGGCGATCAAGGGACACTGAAGCTTTCTTT	CASSVGSRGRSRDTEAFF
TRBJ2-3	NA	TRBD2	TRBV7-3	TGTGCCAGCAGTGGAATGGCGGGAGACACGAATACGCAGTATTTT	CASSGMAGDTNTQYF
TRBJ1-2	few	NA	TRBV2	TGTGCCAGCAGTGAGATAGCTAACTATGGCTACACCTTC	CASSEIANYGYTF
TRBJ2-3	NA	NA	TRBV2	TGTGCCAGCTACGGGACTTCGAGGGATACGCAGTATTTT	CASYGTSRDTQYF
TRBJ2-1	NA	NA	TRBV5-1	TGCGCCAGCAGCATCCGGGAGAGGGTTGGGGGACAACAGTTCTTC	CASSIRERVGGQQFF